The clone carrying this T cell receptor beta chain was detected once. No infections or other immune events were documented during collection. Clones were sequenced by immunoSEQ multiplex PCR, and TCRdb holds only the in-frame ones, with some missing. The sample contains 100,000 to 150,000 clones, 86% of which appear only once. These data belong to a study of identifying expanded T cells in peripheral blood. The origin of this receptor is a person aged 18 to 75 in good health. The specimen sequenced was blood.

The CDR3 is CASSQGLVYEQYF. As DNA, the CDR3 is TGTGCCAGCAGCCAAGGACTGGTCTACGAGCAGTACTTC. The genes are TRBV6-6 and TRBJ2-7; perhaps TRBD2 as D (5 bases). Germline V gene lookup returns CDR1 MNHNY and CDR2 SVGAGI (reference sequence). The CDR3 has 13 amino acids. V was pared by 6 bases and J by 3 bases, with 12 bases between.